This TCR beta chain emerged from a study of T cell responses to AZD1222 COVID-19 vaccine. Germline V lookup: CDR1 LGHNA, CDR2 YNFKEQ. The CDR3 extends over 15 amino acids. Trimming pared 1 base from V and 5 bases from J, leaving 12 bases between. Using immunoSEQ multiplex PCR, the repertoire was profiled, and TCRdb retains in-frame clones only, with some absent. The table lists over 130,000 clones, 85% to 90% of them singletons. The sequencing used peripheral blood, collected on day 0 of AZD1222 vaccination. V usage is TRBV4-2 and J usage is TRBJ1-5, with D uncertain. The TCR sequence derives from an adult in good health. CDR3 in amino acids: CASSQAWDLDQPQHF. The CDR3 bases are TGTGCCAGCAGCCAAGCTTGGGATCTCGATCAGCCCCAGCATTTT.